This T cell receptor beta chain was identified during a study of radiation and T cells in renal cell carcinoma. Overall study findings and caveats: From baseline, blood top tumor clonotypes peaked at 2 weeks post-radiation. Without pretreatment biopsies, baseline tumor clonotype presence was undetermined.

The time point is: blood 2 weeks post-SBRT. The treatment here: 15 Gy SBRT to primary tumor, nephrectomy 4 weeks later. Blood was sampled at baseline, 2 weeks and 4 weeks after SBRT. The patient's renal cell carcinoma had clear cell pathology. On this clone: Its antigen is unidentified.

Clones were sequenced by immunoSEQ multiplex PCR, and TCRdb holds only the in-frame ones, with some missing. The table has tens of thousands of clones, just over 85% seen once. The source is a woman between 45 and 60 years old with renal cell carcinoma. The source was blood, collected from a patient whose treatment included radiotherapy and nephrectomy.

Here the CDR3 reads CASKSVTRVNEKLFF. CDR3 in DNA: TGTGCCAGCAAAAGCGTAACCAGAGTTAATGAAAAACTGTTTTTT. This chain joins TRBV28 and TRBJ1-4; no reliable D call. The CDR3 consists of 15 residues. Germline CDR1 reads MDHEN; CDR2 reads SYDVKM. Trimming removed 7 bases from V and 4 bases from J, with 16 bases in between.